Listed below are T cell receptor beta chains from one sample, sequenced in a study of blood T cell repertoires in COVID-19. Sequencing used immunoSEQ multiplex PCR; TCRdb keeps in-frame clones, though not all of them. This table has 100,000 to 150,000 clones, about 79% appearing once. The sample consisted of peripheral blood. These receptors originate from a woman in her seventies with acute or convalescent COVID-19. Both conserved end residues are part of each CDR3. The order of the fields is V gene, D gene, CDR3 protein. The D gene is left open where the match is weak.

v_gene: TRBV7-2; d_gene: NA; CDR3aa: CASSLEGGDFEQYF
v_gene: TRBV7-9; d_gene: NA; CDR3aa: CASSLMDTRNSPLHF
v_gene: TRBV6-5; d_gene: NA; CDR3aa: CAGGSRETDTQYF
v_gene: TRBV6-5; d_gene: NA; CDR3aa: CASSYSNTGGSYGYTF
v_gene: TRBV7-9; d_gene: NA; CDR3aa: CASSLMVGGQGYTF
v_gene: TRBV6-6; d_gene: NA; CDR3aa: CASSGGNSPLHF
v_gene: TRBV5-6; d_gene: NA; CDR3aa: CASSSRDSGVLTF
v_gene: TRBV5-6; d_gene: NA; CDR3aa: CASSLITAEAFF
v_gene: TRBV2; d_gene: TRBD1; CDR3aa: CASSEAPPDRGVEAFF
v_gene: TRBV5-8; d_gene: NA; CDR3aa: CASSLGVRGTTNEKLFF
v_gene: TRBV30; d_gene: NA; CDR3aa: CAWSVFGPGELFF
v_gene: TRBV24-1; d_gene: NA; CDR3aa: CATSVGTEEQETQYF
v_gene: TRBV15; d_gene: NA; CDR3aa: CATSRDRGSVADTQYF
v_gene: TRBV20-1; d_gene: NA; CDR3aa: CSARRDWEQFF
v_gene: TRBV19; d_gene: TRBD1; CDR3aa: CASSIHRDRGGGEQFF
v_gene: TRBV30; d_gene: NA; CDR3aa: CAWSEGNVDQPQHF
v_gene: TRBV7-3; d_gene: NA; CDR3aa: CASSLKGGGNSEAFF
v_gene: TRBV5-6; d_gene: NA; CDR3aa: CASSLVGRAHTDTQYF
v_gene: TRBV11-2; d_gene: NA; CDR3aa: CASSYDSFSGNTIYF
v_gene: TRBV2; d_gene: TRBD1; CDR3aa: CASRNSRDRVDF
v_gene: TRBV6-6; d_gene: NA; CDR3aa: CASSYSPGDTEAFF
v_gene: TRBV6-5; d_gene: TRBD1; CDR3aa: CASSRDRGPTEAFF
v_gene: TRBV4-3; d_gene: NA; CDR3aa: CASSQDLLGVGYGYTF
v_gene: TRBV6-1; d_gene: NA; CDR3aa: CASSDHRVWNTIYF
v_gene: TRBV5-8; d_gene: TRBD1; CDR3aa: CASSLGQGFDTQYF
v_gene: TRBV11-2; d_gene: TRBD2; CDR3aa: CASSLALAGAVEQYF
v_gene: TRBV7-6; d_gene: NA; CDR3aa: CASSLGPIADNEQFF
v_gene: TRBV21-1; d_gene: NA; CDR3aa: CASRQGGETDTQYF
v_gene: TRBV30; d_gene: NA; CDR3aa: CAWSLASATNLFF
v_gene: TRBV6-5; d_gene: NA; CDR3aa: CASSYLDRRAGGYTF